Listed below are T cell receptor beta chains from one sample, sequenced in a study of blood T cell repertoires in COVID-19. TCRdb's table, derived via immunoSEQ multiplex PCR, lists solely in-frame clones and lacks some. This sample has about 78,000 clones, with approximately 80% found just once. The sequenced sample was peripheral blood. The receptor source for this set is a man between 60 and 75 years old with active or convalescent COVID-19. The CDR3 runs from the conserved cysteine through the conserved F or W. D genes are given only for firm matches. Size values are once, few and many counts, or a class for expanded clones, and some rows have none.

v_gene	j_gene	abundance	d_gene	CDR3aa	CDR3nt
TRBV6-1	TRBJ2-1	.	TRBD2	CASSDGGNEQFF	TGTGCCAGCAGTGACGGGGGGAATGAGCAGTTCTTC
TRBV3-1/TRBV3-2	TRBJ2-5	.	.	CASSHTRPPDQYF	TGTGCCAGCAGCCATACGCGTCCCCCTGACCAGTACTTC
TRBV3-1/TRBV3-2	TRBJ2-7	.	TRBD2	CASSRMTSGAYEQYF	TGTGCCAGCAGCCGTATGACTAGCGGGGCCTACGAGCAGTACTTC
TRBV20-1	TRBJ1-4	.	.	CSASRTDEELFF	TGCAGTGCTAGTCGGACAGATGAAGAACTGTTTTTT
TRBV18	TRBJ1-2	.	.	CASSPDSIYGYTF	TGTGCCAGCTCACCAGATTCTATCTATGGCTACACCTTC
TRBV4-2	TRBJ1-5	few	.	CASSQEGPDAPQHF	TGTGCCAGCAGCCAAGAGGGGCCAGACGCGCCCCAGCATTTT
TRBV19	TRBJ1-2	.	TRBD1	CASRLQGAGGYTF	TGTGCCAGTAGACTACAGGGGGCGGGTGGCTACACCTTC
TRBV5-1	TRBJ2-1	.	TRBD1	CASSSQPGTGGTYNEQFF	TGCGCCAGCAGCTCCCAGCCAGGGACAGGGGGCACCTACAATGAGCAGTTCTTC
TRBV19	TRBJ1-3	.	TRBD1	CASSTGTGGGNTIYF	TGTGCCAGTAGTACTGGGACAGGGGGCGGAAACACCATATATTTT
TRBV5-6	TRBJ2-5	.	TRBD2	CASSLGRLAGASGTQYF	TGTGCCAGCAGCTTGGGACGACTAGCGGGGGCCTCCGGGACCCAGTACTTC
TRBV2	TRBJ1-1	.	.	CASSGGGRRMNTEAFF	TGTGCCAGCAGTGGGGGGGGTAGGCGAATGAACACTGAAGCTTTCTTT
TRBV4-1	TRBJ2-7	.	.	CASSQVLPRGEQYF	TGCGCCAGCAGCCAAGTCCTCCCCCGGGGGGAGCAGTACTTC
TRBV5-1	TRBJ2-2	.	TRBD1	CASSLTGGANTGELFF	TGCGCCAGCAGCTTAACAGGGGGCGCGAACACCGGGGAGCTGTTTTTT
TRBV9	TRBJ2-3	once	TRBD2	CASSNPGLAADTQYF	TGTGCCAGCAGCAACCCGGGACTAGCGGCAGATACGCAGTATTTT
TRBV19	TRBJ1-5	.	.	CASSTLSQPQHF	TGTGCCAGTAGTACCCTGAGCCAGCCCCAGCATTTT
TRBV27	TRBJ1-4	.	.	CASSSYPGLFF	TGTGCCAGCAGTTCCTACCCGGGACTTTTTTTT
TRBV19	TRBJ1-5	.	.	CASSIAGDQPQHF	TGTGCCAGTAGTATAGCAGGGGATCAGCCCCAGCATTTT
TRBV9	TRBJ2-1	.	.	CASSVRGGGNEQFF	TGTGCCAGCAGCGTGAGGGGGGGCGGAAATGAGCAGTTCTTC
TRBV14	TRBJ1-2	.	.	CASSSGAGGYTF	TGTGCCAGCAGCTCAGGGGCAGGCGGCTACACCTTC
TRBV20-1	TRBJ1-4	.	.	CSARREKLFF	TGCAGTGCTAGACGTGAAAAACTGTTTTTT
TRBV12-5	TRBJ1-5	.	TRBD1	CASGYSGQAYSNQPQHF	TGTGCTAGTGGTTACTCGGGACAGGCCTATAGCAATCAGCCCCAGCATTTT
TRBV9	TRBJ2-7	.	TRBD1	CASSPTGISIYEQYF	TGTGCCAGCAGTCCGACAGGGATCTCTATCTACGAGCAGTACTTC
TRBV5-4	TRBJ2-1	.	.	CASRVNSGSYNEQFF	TGTGCCAGCAGGGTCAATAGCGGCTCCTACAATGAGCAGTTCTTC
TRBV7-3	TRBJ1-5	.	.	CASSLNHGQPQHF	TGTGCCAGCAGCTTAAACCACGGGCAGCCCCAGCATTTT
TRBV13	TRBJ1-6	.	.	CASSLKQAYNSPLHF	TGTGCCAGCAGCTTAAAGCAGGCCTATAATTCACCCCTCCACTTT
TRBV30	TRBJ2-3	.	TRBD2	CAWSGVAGSTDTQYF	TGTGCCTGGAGTGGGGTAGCGGGCAGCACAGATACGCAGTATTTT
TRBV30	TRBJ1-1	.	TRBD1	CAWSAGQGAEAFF	TGTGCCTGGAGTGCGGGACAGGGGGCTGAAGCTTTCTTT
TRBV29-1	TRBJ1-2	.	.	CSVMEGYTF	TGCAGCGTTATGGAGGGCTACACCTTC
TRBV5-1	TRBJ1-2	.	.	CASSEGGVEGAYGYTF	TGCGCCAGCAGCGAGGGTGGTGTGGAAGGAGCCTATGGCTACACCTTC
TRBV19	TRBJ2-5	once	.	CASSRAFQETQYF	TGTGCCAGTAGTAGGGCTTTTCAAGAGACCCAGTACTTC
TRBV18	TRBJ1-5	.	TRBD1	CASSPDRNQPQHF	TGTGCCAGCTCACCGGACAGGAATCAGCCCCAGCATTTT
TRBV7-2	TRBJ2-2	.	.	CASSLRQMNTGELFF	TGTGCCAGCAGCTTAAGACAGATGAACACCGGGGAGCTGTTTTTT
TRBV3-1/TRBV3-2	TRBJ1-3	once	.	CASSQDTTPGNTIYF	TGTGCCAGCAGCCAAGATACTACCCCTGGAAACACCATATATTTT
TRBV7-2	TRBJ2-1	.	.	CASSWTEGIGGEQFF	TGTGCCAGCAGCTGGACCGAAGGAATAGGAGGTGAGCAGTTCTTC
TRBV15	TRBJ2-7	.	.	CATSIQEVSYEQYF	TGTGCCACCAGCATTCAGGAGGTGTCCTACGAGCAGTACTTC
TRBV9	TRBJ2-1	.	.	CASSVAGGGQYSYNEQFF	TGTGCCAGCAGCGTAGCTGGGGGGGGACAATACTCCTACAATGAGCAGTTCTTC
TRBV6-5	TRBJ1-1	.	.	CATWGGLGNTEAFF	TGTGCCACGTGGGGGGGTTTAGGGAACACTGAAGCTTTCTTT
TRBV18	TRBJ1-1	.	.	CASNREGGEAFF	TGTGCCAGCAACAGGGAGGGCGGTGAAGCTTTCTTT
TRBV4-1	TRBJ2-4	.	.	CASSQDPPLGKNIQYF	TGCGCCAGCAGCCAAGATCCCCCACTAGGCAAAAACATTCAGTACTTC
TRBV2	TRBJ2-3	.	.	CASSVSDPRGTQYF	TGTGCCAGCAGTGTAAGTGACCCCAGAGGGACGCAGTATTTT
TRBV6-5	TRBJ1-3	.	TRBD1	CASSYPDRAGNTIYF	TGTGCCAGCAGTTACCCGGACAGGGCTGGAAACACCATATATTTT
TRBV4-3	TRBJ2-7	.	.	CASSQSGLEQYF	TGCGCCAGCAGCCAAAGTGGGCTGGAGCAGTACTTC
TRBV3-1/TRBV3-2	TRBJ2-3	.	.	CASSQGPRRSNRGTQYF	TGTGCCAGCAGCCAAGGCCCCCGGCGCTCAAATAGAGGTACGCAGTATTTT
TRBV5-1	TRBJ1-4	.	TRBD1	CASSSPPEDRGHEKLFF	TGCGCCAGCAGCTCGCCCCCGGAGGACAGGGGACACGAAAAACTGTTTTTT
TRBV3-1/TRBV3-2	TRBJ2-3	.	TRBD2	CASSQLAGVFTDTQYF	TGTGCCAGCAGCCAACTAGCGGGGGTCTTCACAGATACGCAGTATTTT
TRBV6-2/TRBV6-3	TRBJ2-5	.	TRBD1	CASSYSKGQVQETQYF	TGTGCCAGCAGTTACTCAAAGGGACAGGTACAAGAGACCCAGTACTTC
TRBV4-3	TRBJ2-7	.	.	CASSQDFWAGASYEQYF	TGCGCCAGCAGCCAAGACTTTTGGGCGGGGGCCTCCTACGAGCAGTACTTC
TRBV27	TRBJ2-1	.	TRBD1	CASRFRDRSYNEQFF	TGTGCCAGCAGGTTCCGGGACAGGTCCTACAATGAGCAGTTCTTC
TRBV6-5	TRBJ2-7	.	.	CASSYFPGISYEQYF	TGTGCCAGCAGTTATTTCCCCGGGATCTCCTACGAGCAGTACTTC
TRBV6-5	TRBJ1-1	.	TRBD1	CASSSQGSNTEAFF	TGTGCCAGCAGTTCACAGGGGTCGAACACTGAAGCTTTCTTT
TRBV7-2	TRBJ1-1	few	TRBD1	CASSAGTANTEAFF	TGTGCCAGCAGCGCCGGGACAGCCAACACTGAAGCTTTCTTT